Listed below are T cell receptor beta chains from one sample, sequenced in a study of blood T cell repertoires in COVID-19. Libraries were prepared by immunoSEQ multiplex PCR; TCRdb keeps only in-frame clonotypes and omits some of them. The data show some 150,000 clones, just under 85% seen once. Source material: PBMCs or T cells enriched from blood (not recorded which). The receptors come from a man in his fifties who had recovered from COVID-19. Both conserved end residues are trimmed from each CDR3.

J,V,CDR3
TRBJ2-1,TRBV6-5,ATGTGVHEQF
TRBJ1-4,TRBV5-1,ASSLDRGRYSNEKLF
TRBJ1-1,TRBV12-1,ASSSRQGGNTEAF
TRBJ2-3,TRBV5-1,ASSLRTGGGDTQY
TRBJ1-2,TRBV9,ASSKSDGTGKEYGYT
TRBJ1-2,TRBV9,ASSVDGRPYGYT
TRBJ1-2,TRBV5-1,ASSPRTDFRYT
TRBJ2-1,TRBV5-1,ASSLRLAGGPWYEQF
TRBJ2-7,TRBV7-2,ASSLVDGISGEQY
TRBJ1-2,TRBV6-2/TRBV6-3,ASSYSFRGASSSNYGYT
TRBJ1-3,TRBV4-3,ASSQLTGTTIY
TRBJ1-5,TRBV6-5,ASSATGIVNQPQH
TRBJ1-4,TRBV2,ASSSGTGREKLF
TRBJ1-2,TRBV30,AWRGVLSGYT
TRBJ2-1,TRBV3-1/TRBV3-2,ASSQDLRNEQF
TRBJ2-1,TRBV28,ASSLVQAQLNNEQF
TRBJ1-1,TRBV6-5,ASGGGATEAF
TRBJ2-1,TRBV29-1,SVESRERNEQF
TRBJ1-6,TRBV5-4,ASSPREENSPLH
TRBJ1-5,TRBV4-2,ASSREQGSNQPQH
TRBJ1-5,TRBV7-9,ASSIQSNQPQH
TRBJ2-5,TRBV3-1/TRBV3-2,ASSQYYGGAETQY
TRBJ2-3,TRBV11-2,ASSLASSGTDTQY
TRBJ2-6,TRBV25-1,ASSAVGANVLT
TRBJ1-5,TRBV7-2,ASSSDRRSNQPQH
TRBJ2-3,TRBV19,ASSKVRGPTDTQY
TRBJ2-3,TRBV5-6,ASSGDRGWTDTQY
TRBJ2-3,TRBV7-2,ASSPGRLPDTQY
TRBJ2-7,TRBV9,ASSPQGGPYEQY
TRBJ1-5,TRBV2,ASRVSEISNQPQH
TRBJ2-5,TRBV18,ASSPPGQGVGETQY
TRBJ1-5,TRBV29-1,SVARGGNQPQH
TRBJ1-5,TRBV19,ASSLTGGSNQPQH
TRBJ2-7,TRBV19,ATSSGTGVKRGVYEQY
TRBJ1-2,TRBV12-3/TRBV12-4,ASRIQGNYGYT
TRBJ2-1,TRBV9,ASSVAAGSYNEQF
TRBJ2-1,TRBV7-2,ASSLTRTGTSSYNEQF
TRBJ2-2,TRBV7-3,ASSSTGTGGPGELF
TRBJ2-7,TRBV19,ASSITAGYHEQY
TRBJ1-2,TRBV13,ASSVDRAEGYT
TRBJ2-7,TRBV18,ASSPGQTEQY
TRBJ1-1,TRBV10-3,AISERRQGAGIDTEAF
TRBJ2-7,TRBV7-9,ASSQTGTGNEQY
TRBJ2-3,TRBV4-3,ASSQGHTDTQY
TRBJ1-5,TRBV12-3/TRBV12-4,ASSGEGNQPQH